This note documents a single T cell receptor beta chain sequence. The record originates from a study of control samples from healthy donors and cancer patients. Germline CDR1 MNHEY, CDR2 SVGAGI. J lost 6 bases, V lost 7 bases, and 6 bases had no gene match. The CDR3 is made up of 13 amino acids. Profiled with immunoSEQ multiplex PCR; TCRdb holds only in-frame clones, not every one. The sample lists tens of thousands of clones; around nine tenths were seen once. The chain links TRBV6-5 to TRBJ2-1; 7 bases are a match to TRBD1. The specimen was blood. The TCR sequence derives from a man aged 50 or older in good health. The CDR3 DNA reads as TGTGCCAGCACCGAGGGACAGCGCAATGAGCAGTTCTTC. Amino acid sequence: CASTEGQRNEQFF.